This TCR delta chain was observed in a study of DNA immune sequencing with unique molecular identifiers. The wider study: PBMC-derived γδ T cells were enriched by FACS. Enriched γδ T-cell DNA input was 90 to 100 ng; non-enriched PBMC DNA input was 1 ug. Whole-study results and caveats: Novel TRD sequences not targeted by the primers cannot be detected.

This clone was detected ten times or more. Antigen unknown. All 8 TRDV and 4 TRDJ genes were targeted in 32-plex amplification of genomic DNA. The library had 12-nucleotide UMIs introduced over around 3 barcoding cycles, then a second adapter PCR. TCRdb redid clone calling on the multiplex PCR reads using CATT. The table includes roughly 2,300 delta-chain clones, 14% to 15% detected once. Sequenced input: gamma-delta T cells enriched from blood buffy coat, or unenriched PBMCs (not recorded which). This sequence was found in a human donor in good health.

CDR3: CACDRLGDGNPYTDKLIF. The DNA for the CDR3 is TGTGCCTGTGACAGACTGGGGGATGGAAACCCTTACACCGATAAACTCATCTTT. The chain employs TRDV2 and TRDJ1, with 10 bases identical to TRDD3. V lost 2 bases to trimming and J lost 0 bases; unmatched junction nucleotides: 11. Per the germline V gene, CDR1 is GEAIGNYY and CDR2 is EKD. This CDR3 spans 18 amino acids.